Sequencing of this TCR beta chain was carried out in a study of T-cell reconstitution after alpha-beta-depleted transplantation in children. On this clonotype itself: Its antigen remains unknown.

Study-wide results and caveats: One year post-transplant, T-cell counts and diversity were largely derived from T cells produced anew. Surviving recipient T cells and intrathymic progenitors accounted for some patients' high TCRbeta diversity at day 60. Alpha-beta T cells present about two months after transplant were reported to originate from several hundred expanded graft clones.

A library of TCRbeta sequences, prepared with unique molecular identifiers, was generated. TCRdb used MiXCR to reprocess the PCR reads, holding one entry per CDR3 protein. The sample lists approximately 500,000 distinct CDR3 sequences; around 27% were seen once. This TCR derives from a boy in the first two years of life with Wiskott-Aldrich syndrome, due to receive a stem cell transplant. This material consisted of PBMCs, taken before TCRalphabeta/CD19-depleted stem cell transplant.

The CDR3 nucleotides are TGTGCCAGCAGTGAACAGGCAACTAGCGGGCGCAATGAGCAGTTCTTC. Its translation is CASSEQATSGRNEQFF. The chain joins TRBV6-1 to TRBJ2-1; 9 bases are a match to TRBD2. V lost 2 bases to trimming and J lost 6 bases; unmatched junction nucleotides: 8. CDR3 length: 16 residues. Germline V lookup: CDR1 MNHNS, CDR2 SASEGT.